These T cell receptor beta chains were read from a single sample in a study of neurological immune-mediated disorders. TCRdb itself ran the 5' RACE reads through MiXCR, one entry per CDR3 protein. In the table there are fewer than 85,000 distinct CDR3 sequences, roughly 4.8% of which are singletons. The sequenced sample consisted of PBMCs. The receptors shown here come from a woman in her sixties or seventies with multiple sclerosis. CDR3s include the opening cysteine and the closing phenylalanine or tryptophan. The order of the fields is D gene, clone size, J gene, V gene, CDR3 DNA, CDR3 protein. The D gene is left open where the match is weak. The size field is filled for only some rows; it gives once, few, many or a size class.

>TRBD2|-|TRBJ2-1|TRBV29-1
TGCAGCGGTCTAACTAGCGGGCGAAGGAATGAGCAGTTCTTC
CSGLTSGRRNEQFF
>-|many|TRBJ2-5|TRBV5-1
TGCGCCAGCAGCATTGGGGCCAAAGAGACCCAGTACTTC
CASSIGAKETQYF
>-|many|TRBJ2-7|TRBV7-8
TGTGCCAGCAGCTTAGGGGGGAGGTCCTACGAGCAGTACTTC
CASSLGGRSYEQYF
>TRBD1|many|TRBJ2-1|TRBV5-5
TGTGCCAGCAGCCGACAGGGGGGCTCCTACAATGAGCAGTTCTTC
CASSRQGGSYNEQFF
>TRBD2|many|TRBJ2-7|TRBV12-3/TRBV12-4
TGTGCCAGCACCCCCGGGACTAGCTATAACGAGCAGTACTTC
CASTPGTSYNEQYF
>TRBD1|many|TRBJ1-6|TRBV9
TGTGCCAGCAGCTCAGAGGGGGCAGCTAATTCACCCCTCCACTTT
CASSSEGAANSPLHF
>-|many|TRBJ2-2|TRBV29-1
TGCAGCGTTGAAGTGGGGGCTTTGACCGGGGAGCTGTTTTTT
CSVEVGALTGELFF
>-|many|TRBJ1-4|TRBV14
TGTGCCAGCAGCCATACGAGTGAAAAACTGTTTTTT
CASSHTSEKLFF
>-|many|TRBJ2-2|TRBV6-6
TGTGCCAGCGCCTTCAGGAGCACCGGGGAGCTGTTTTTT
CASAFRSTGELFF
>-|many|TRBJ1-5|TRBV20-1
TGCAGTGCTACAGGGGTATATAGCAATCAGCCCCAGCATTTT
CSATGVYSNQPQHF
>TRBD2|many|TRBJ2-7|TRBV7-3
TGTGCCAGCAGTAAGGTGGCGGGAGGACTCGAGCAGTACTTC
CASSKVAGGLEQYF
>-|many|TRBJ2-4|TRBV20-1
TGCAGTGCTAGCCCCGGGACGGCCCTTTCCGGCATTCAGTACTTC
CSASPGTALSGIQYF
>TRBD2|many|TRBJ2-5|TRBV7-8
TGTGCCAGCACCCTAGGTGGCGGGAGTGGAGAGACCCAGTACTTC
CASTLGGGSGETQYF
>TRBD2|many|TRBJ2-7|TRBV6-2/TRBV6-3
TGTGCCAGCAGTTACTCTAGCGGGAGCTACGAGCAGTACTTC
CASSYSSGSYEQYF
>TRBD2|few|TRBJ2-1|TRBV30
TGTGCCTGGAGTCTAAGCGGGAGATCCTACAATGAGCAGTTCTTC
CAWSLSGRSYNEQFF
>TRBD2|many|TRBJ2-7|TRBV28
TGTGCCAGCAGTTTAACAAAAGGGACTAGGTACGAGCAGTACTTC
CASSLTKGTRYEQYF
>-|many|TRBJ2-7|TRBV7-9
TGTGCCAGCAGCTTATCCATAACCTACGAGCAGTACTTC
CASSLSITYEQYF
>TRBD2|many|TRBJ2-7|TRBV7-2
TGTGCCAGCAGCTTAGTCCGGGAGGTCTACGAGCAGTACTTC
CASSLVREVYEQYF
>-|many|TRBJ2-7|TRBV12-3/TRBV12-4
TGTGCCAGCAGTTCTAACCGACGGTGGGGCGAGCAGTACTTC
CASSSNRRWGEQYF
>-|many|TRBJ1-2|TRBV9
TGTGCCAGCAGCCCGAGTAGGGGTCCGAACTATGGCTACACCTTC
CASSPSRGPNYGYTF
>-|many|TRBJ2-3|TRBV14
TGTGCCAGCAACCCCGACAGTAACACAGATACGCAGTATTTT
CASNPDSNTDTQYF
>-|many|TRBJ2-2|TRBV27
TGTGCCAGCAGTTTATCTTCGGGAAACACCGGGGAGCTGTTTTTT
CASSLSSGNTGELFF
>-|many|TRBJ1-1|TRBV7-9
TGTGCCAGCAGCTCCGGCACTGAAGCTTTCTTT
CASSSGTEAFF
>-|many|TRBJ1-5|TRBV20-1
TGCAGTGCTAGGAGGCCCGGCGGTCAGCCCCAGCATTTT
CSARRPGGQPQHF
>TRBD2|many|TRBJ2-7|TRBV5-1
TGCGCCAGCAGCTTGGTGGCTCTAGCGGGGGACTACGAGCAGTACTTC
CASSLVALAGDYEQYF
>-|many|TRBJ1-1|TRBV20-1
TGCAGTGCTAGAGCGATAGGGATGAACACTGAAGCTTTCTTT
CSARAIGMNTEAFF
>TRBD1|many|TRBJ1-1|TRBV6-6
TGTGCCAGCAGACCGGACAGGACCCAACCTGAAGCTTTCTTT
CASRPDRTQPEAFF
>TRBD1|many|TRBJ2-7|TRBV6-5
TGTGCCAGCAGTTACTCCCCGGACAGGGTCGACGAGCAGTACTTC
CASSYSPDRVDEQYF
>TRBD2|few|TRBJ2-1|TRBV4-1
TGCGCCAGCAGCCTCATGCTGGCGGGAGGGCAGTATGAGCAGTTCTTC
CASSLMLAGGQYEQFF
>TRBD2|-|TRBJ2-7|TRBV6-5
TGTGCCAGCAGTTCCAGCGGGAGACTTCAAGAGCAGTACTTC
CASSSSGRLQEQYF
>-|many|TRBJ1-2|TRBV4-3
TGCGCCAGCAGCCAAGAGCGTGCTAACTATGGCTACACCTTC
CASSQERANYGYTF
>-|many|TRBJ1-5|TRBV4-1
TGCGCCAGCAGCCCGCATAGCCCAGGACAGAATAGCAATCAGCCCCAGCATTTT
CASSPHSPGQNSNQPQHF
>-|many|TRBJ2-1|TRBV5-1
TGCGCCAGCAGCCTGACCGAGGGGCCCAATGAGCAGTTCTTC
CASSLTEGPNEQFF
>TRBD2|many|TRBJ2-1|TRBV5-5
TGTGCCAGCAGCCTGATGACTAGCGGGAGCCATGAGCAGTTCTTC
CASSLMTSGSHEQFF
>-|many|TRBJ2-5|TRBV5-4
TGTGCCAGCAGCAAAGGGGTTATAGAGACCCAGTACTTC
CASSKGVIETQYF
>-|many|TRBJ2-7|TRBV5-5
TGTGCCAGCAGCTTGGCGGGGGTCCACGAGCAGTACTTC
CASSLAGVHEQYF
>TRBD1|-|TRBJ1-1|TRBV7-9
TGTGCCACCCAAAGACAGGGGAACACTGAAGCTTTCTTT
CATQRQGNTEAFF
>-|-|TRBJ2-6|TRBV4-1
TGCGCCAGCAGGAACATGGGGGCTGGGGCCAACGTCCTGACTTTC
CASRNMGAGANVLTF
>-|few|TRBJ1-1|TRBV29-1
TGCAGCGTTCCACATCGGAACACTGAAGCTTTCTTT
CSVPHRNTEAFF
>TRBD2|-|TRBJ2-7|TRBV16
TGTGCCAGCAGCCCCACGGGACTAGCTTCCTACGAGCAGTACTTC
CASSPTGLASYEQYF
>TRBD1|many|TRBJ2-1|TRBV20-1
TGCAGTGCTAAAAGGACAGGGGGCTACAATGAGCAGTTCTTC
CSAKRTGGYNEQFF
>-|many|TRBJ2-2|TRBV5-1
TGCGCCAGCAGCTTGGGACAGGTCGACACCGGGGAGCTGTTTTTT
CASSLGQVDTGELFF
>-|many|TRBJ2-2|TRBV6-4
TGTGCCAGCAGTGCAGCGGGCCTGAACACCGGGGAGCTGTTTTTT
CASSAAGLNTGELFF
>-|many|TRBJ1-1|TRBV7-9
TGTGCCAGCAGCCCACGGGACACTGAAGCTTTCTTT
CASSPRDTEAFF
>-|many|TRBJ1-1|TRBV7-8
TGTGCCAGCAGCTTAGTACACGGGGGAAAAAAAGCTTTCTTT
CASSLVHGGKKAFF
>TRBD1|many|TRBJ1-4|TRBV7-9
TGTGCCAGCAGCTTAGCACAGGGGAGTCTGGAAAAACTGTTTTTT
CASSLAQGSLEKLFF
>-|many|TRBJ2-7|TRBV4-3
TGCGCCAGCAGCCAGATAAGGGGGTCCTACGAGCAGTACTTC
CASSQIRGSYEQYF
>-|many|TRBJ2-7|TRBV7-2
TGTGCCAGCAGCTCCCAAGGTGTTACCTACGAGCAGTACTTC
CASSSQGVTYEQYF
>TRBD2|many|TRBJ2-7|TRBV5-1
TGCGCCAGCAGCTTGCCCTGGAGCCTAGCGGGACGCGAGCAGTACTTC
CASSLPWSLAGREQYF
>-|many|TRBJ1-2|TRBV5-6
TGTGCCAGCAGCTTGGTTGTGGGGACGAATGGCTACACCTTC
CASSLVVGTNGYTF
>-|many|TRBJ2-3|TRBV25-1
TGTGCCAGCAGCGTCGACTTCATCCCTAGCACAGATACGCAGTATTTT
CASSVDFIPSTDTQYF
>TRBD2|many|TRBJ2-1|TRBV7-9
TGTGCCAGCAGCTTAAGCGGGGGGGCCTACAATGAGCAGTTCTTC
CASSLSGGAYNEQFF
>-|many|TRBJ2-7|TRBV18
TGTGCCAGCTCACCACTGGACGAGGGGGGCGAGCAGTACTTC
CASSPLDEGGEQYF
>TRBD1|few|TRBJ2-7|TRBV14
TGTGCCAGCAGCCAACATCGGAGGACAGGTCGATACGAGCAGTACTTC
CASSQHRRTGRYEQYF
>-|many|TRBJ2-1|TRBV10-3
TGTGCCATCAGTGGTGGCGTGGGGAGGATAGGCAATGAGCAGTTCTTC
CAISGGVGRIGNEQFF